This passage covers 6 T cell receptor beta chains from one sample sequenced in a study of Graves' ophthalmopathy and Graves' hyperthyroidism. As the template, RNA transcripts were used to amplify TCR beta CDR3 regions. Second-round multiplex PCR followed a first-round RT-PCR using HTBI primers. TCRdb redid the calling of the multiplex PCR reads with MiXCR, one entry per CDR3 protein. This sample yields about 700,000 distinct CDR3 sequences, of which roughly 40% are seen a single time; about 40% belongs to the top ten. The sequenced sample consisted of peripheral blood. The source of these receptors is an adult man with Graves' ophthalmopathy.

Here the CDR3 DNA reads TGTGCCAGCAGTCCTTCCCCCCAGGGCGGCGAGCAGTACTTC. Its translation: CASSPSPQGGEQYF. This rearrangement joins TRBV6-4 to TRBJ2-7; D might be TRBD1 (5 bases). Trimming removed 5 bases at V and 6 bases at J, with 17 bases between. The CDR3 has 14 residues. The germline V gene encodes CDR1 MRHNA and CDR2 SNTAGT.

CDR3 coding DNA: TGCAGTGCTAGAGGGACTAGCGGGAGTGATGAGCAGTTCTTC. Its protein is CSARGTSGSDEQFF. V and J are TRBV20-1 and TRBJ2-5, with 13 bases matching TRBD2. The DNA matches TRBJ2-1 better at its end, which makes the J call doubtful. The CDR3 spans 14 residues. CDR1 and CDR2 from the germline V gene are DFQATT and SNEGSKA (reference sequence).

This clonotype came up once. The J gene is TRBJ2-3, the V gene TRBV11-2, with 10 bases that match TRBD2. The CDR3 length is 13 residues. With 7 bases clipped from V and 5 bases from J, the junction kept 3 bases outside the gene matches. CDR1 is SGHAT and CDR2 is FQNNGV in the germline V gene. The CDR3 is CASMSGRGDTQYF. Here the CDR3 DNA reads TGTGCCAGCATGAGCGGGAGGGGAGATACGCAGTATTTT.

This clonotype has a handful of counts. V and J are TRBV7-2 and TRBJ2-5, with D perhaps TRBD2 (6 bases). V lost 5 bases, J lost 5 bases, and 12 bases lay in between. The germline CDR1 and CDR2 sequences are SGHTA and FQGNSA. CDR3 length: 13 amino acids. DNA for the CDR3: TGTGCCAGCAGCCCCCGGGGGTCTGAGACCCAGTACTTC. Translation: CASSPRGSETQYF.

V gene TRBV2 combines with J gene TRBJ2-3; tentative D call: TRBD1 (7 bases). The CDR3 spans 16 residues. Trimming stripped 5 bases from V and 2 bases from J, with 17 bases between. Per germline, CDR1 SNHLY and CDR2 FYNNEI. The CDR3 loop reads CASSPGGGRNTDTQYF. The CDR3 nucleotides read TGTGCCAGCAGTCCAGGAGGGGGCAGAAACACAGATACGCAGTATTTT.

The chain links TRBV7-2 to TRBJ1-1, with D unclear. The V end was cut by 4 bases, the J end by 4 bases, with 10 bases between. Germline loops: CDR1 SGHTA, CDR2 FQGNSA. This CDR3 comprises 13 residues. DNA of the CDR3: TGTGCCAGCAGCTCCAGATATAGCACTGAAGCTTTCTTT. This sequence encodes CASSSRYSTEAFF.